This entry lists 21 T cell receptor beta chains sequenced from one sample in a study of T cell responses to AZD1222 COVID-19 vaccine. This table comes from immunoSEQ multiplex PCR, and its TCRdb copy is limited to in-frame clones, with some not included. This table has under 140,000 clones, 85% to 95% appearing once. The material was peripheral blood, obtained on day 0 of AZD1222 vaccination. Source of these receptors: an adult in good health.

The chain uses TRBV19 and TRBJ2-1; 8 bases agree with TRBD1. The CDR3 runs 15 residues. V gave up 7 bases and J gave up 5 bases; unmatched junction bases: 10. From germline, CDR1 is LNHDA and CDR2 SQIVND (reference sequence). The CDR3 DNA is TGTGCCAGTACAGAAGGGACAGGCGTCCACAATGAGCAGTTCTTC. Its protein is CASTEGTGVHNEQFF.

This clone was detected once. The V call is TRBV5-6, the J call TRBJ1-1; D gene ambiguous. The germline CDR1 and CDR2 sequences are SGHDT and YYEEEE. Trimming took off 1 base at V and 2 bases at J, with 9 bases between the two ends. The CDR3 consists of 14 residues. The CDR3 loop is CASSLNGVNTEAFF. The DNA of the CDR3 is TGTGCCAGCAGCTTGAACGGAGTAAACACTGAAGCTTTCTTT.

This chain links TRBV6-5 with TRBJ1-5; D might be TRBD1 (6 bases). V lost 6 bases and J 7 bases, leaving 16 bases between the germline ends. Per germline, CDR1 MNHEY and CDR2 SVGAGI. There are 14 residues in the CDR3. CDR3 in amino acids: CASRLTGRGQPQHF. The CDR3 DNA reads TGTGCCAGCAGACTCACAGGCAGGGGACAGCCCCAGCATTTT.

V is TRBV3-1 (or the pseudogene TRBV3-2) and J is TRBJ1-4, with a weak D call TRBD1 (6 bases). Germline values: CDR1 LGHDT, CDR2 YNNKEL (reference sequence). The CDR3 contains 13 residues. V lost 4 bases, J lost 5 bases, and 8 bases lay in between. CDR3 protein: CASSPGANEKLFF. DNA for the CDR3: TGTGCCAGCAGCCCAGGGGCGAATGAAAAACTGTTTTTT.

The J gene is TRBJ2-2, the V gene TRBV10-2; D gene unclear. Germline V lookup: CDR1 WSHSY, CDR2 SAAADI. The CDR3 loop spans 12 amino acids. V was trimmed by 9 bases and J by 5 bases, leaving 10 bases between them. The chain's CDR3 is CASRRSTGELFF. The CDR3, as DNA: TGCGCCAGTCGTCGTTCGACCGGGGAGCTGTTTTTT.

The chain is built from TRBV28 and TRBJ1-3; TRBD1 is a possible D gene (5 bases). The CDR3 is made up of 16 amino acids. Trimming removed 5 bases at V and 0 bases at J, with 14 bases between. Looked up from germline, CDR1 is MDHEN and CDR2 is SYDVKM. CDR3 residues: CASSTRDPSSGNTIYF. The CDR3 DNA follows: TGTGCCAGCAGTACCCGGGACCCGAGCTCTGGAAACACCATATATTTT.

The genes are TRBV19 and TRBJ1-6; tentative D call: TRBD1 (6 bases). This CDR3 contains 15 residues. The germline CDR1 and CDR2 sequences are LNHDA and SQIVND (reference sequence). The germline V and J ends were trimmed by 7 bases and 10 bases, with 20 bases remaining between them. As DNA, the CDR3 is TGTGCCAGTAAGGGGGGCCATCGTCGGGGGTCACCCCTCCACTTT. Translated: CASKGGHRRGSPLHF.

V usage is TRBV24-1 and J usage is TRBJ2-2, with D maybe TRBD2 (6 bases). V lost 7 bases and J 5 bases, leaving 13 bases between the germline ends. CDR1 is KGHDR and CDR2 is SFDVKD in the germline V gene. CDR3 length equals 14 residues. This CDR3 is CATRRDGSTGELFF. As DNA, the CDR3 is TGTGCCACCAGGAGGGACGGGAGTACCGGGGAGCTGTTTTTT.

The chain recombines TRBV6-1 with TRBJ1-6; D gene uncertain. V was trimmed by 2 bases and J by 14 bases, leaving 7 bases between them. The CDR3 spans 11 residues. Per the germline V gene, CDR1 is MNHNS and CDR2 is SASEGT. CDR3 bases: TGTGCCAGCAGTGAAAATATAGCCCTCCACTTT. Translation gives CASSENIALHF.

V and J are TRBV19 and TRBJ2-7, with a tentative D call TRBD1 (6 bases). CDR1 LNHDA and CDR2 SQIVND come from the germline V gene (reference sequence). The germline V and J ends were trimmed by 5 bases and 7 bases, with 15 bases remaining between them. The CDR3 length is 13 residues. This chain's CDR3 is CASSFGGPREQYF. DNA for the CDR3: TGTGCCAGTAGTTTTGGGGGCCCTAGGGAGCAGTACTTC. The full variable domain, rest sourced from reference TRBV19 and TRBJ2-7, is DGGITQSPKYLFRKEGQNVTLSCEQNLNHDAMYWYRQDPGQGLRLIYYSQIVNDFQKGDIAEGYSVSREKKESFPLTVTSAQKNPTAFYLCASSFGGPREQYFGPGTRLTVT.

The chain couples TRBV7-8 to TRBJ2-6; D unclear. The CDR3 is 18 residues long. With 2 bases removed from V and 1 base from J, the gap between germline ends came to 15 bases. Per germline, CDR1 SGHVS and CDR2 FQNEAQ. CDR3 DNA sequence: TGTGCCAGCAGCTTAAATGTGAGACTCCTATCTGGGGCCAACGTCCTGACTTTC. Amino acids: CASSLNVRLLSGANVLTF.

The chain has TRBV27 and TRBJ1-4; 8 bases align to TRBD1. The CDR3 covers 16 residues. Losses at the gene ends were 5 bases for V and 3 bases for J; bases not matched to a gene: 8. Per germline, CDR1 MNHEY and CDR2 SMNVEV (reference sequence). CDR3 nucleotides: TGTGCCAGCAGTGCTCAGGGGGCCTCGCCTAATGAAAAACTGTTTTTT. Encoded protein: CASSAQGASPNEKLFF.

This clone was recorded many times. This CDR3 is CASRGRVGEQYF. DNA for the CDR3: TGTGCCAGCAGGGGCCGAGTAGGCGAGCAGTACTTC. The chain links TRBV6-5 to TRBJ2-7; D is ambiguous. CDR1 and CDR2 from the germline V gene are MNHEY and SVGAGI. The V end was cut by 6 bases, the J end by 6 bases, with 12 bases between. This CDR3 region has 12 residues.

CDR3 sequence reads: CASRRTPVYEQFF. The CDR3 DNA sequence: TGTGCCAGCAGGAGGACCCCCGTATATGAGCAGTTCTTC. The chain is built from TRBV28 and TRBJ2-1; D call uncertain. Trimming removed 6 bases from V and 8 bases from J, with 14 bases in between. Germline values: CDR1 MDHEN, CDR2 SYDVKM. The CDR3 totals 13 residues.

This chain uses TRBV5-4 with TRBJ1-1; D gene ambiguous. The length of the CDR3 is 13 residues. The germline gives CDR1 SGHNT, CDR2 YYREEE (reference sequence). Trimming stripped 0 bases from V and 1 base from J, with 4 bases between. The CDR3 reads CASSLGTNTEAFF. The CDR3 bases are TGTGCCAGCAGCTTGGGCACGAACACTGAAGCTTTCTTT.

V gene TRBV11-2 combines with J gene TRBJ1-1; D might be TRBD1 (6 bases). The germline V and J ends were trimmed by 1 base and 3 bases, with 18 bases remaining between them. The CDR3 contains 17 residues. Germline values: CDR1 SGHAT, CDR2 FQNNGV. CDR3 amino acids: CASSLGDRLEGYTEAFF. In DNA, the CDR3 is TGTGCCAGCAGCTTAGGAGACAGGCTTGAGGGGTACACTGAAGCTTTCTTT. The full variable domain, in which reference TRBV11-2 and TRBJ1-1 provide the parts outside the CDR3, is EAGVAQSPRYKIIEKRQSVAFWCNPISGHATLYWYQQILGQGPKLLIQFQNNGVVDDSQLPKDRFSAERLKGVDSTLKIQPAKLEDSAVYLCASSLGDRLEGYTEAFFGQGTRLTVV.

In this sample, this clone turned up a few times. The J gene is TRBJ1-2, the V gene TRBV12-3 or TRBV12-4; a weak D match, TRBD1 (6 bases). The CDR3 is made up of 11 amino acids. Deletions cut 5 bases from V and 8 bases from J, with 9 bases between. For the CDR3, the DNA is TGTGCCAGCAGTACAGGGTTGGGCTACACCTTC. It encodes CASSTGLGYTF.

V and J are TRBV19 and TRBJ2-2; tentatively, D is TRBD2 (6 bases). CDR3 length: 14 amino acids. With 4 bases removed from V and 6 bases from J, the gap between germline ends came to 12 bases. The germline gives CDR1 LNHDA, CDR2 SQIVND (reference sequence). The CDR3 reads CASSTPGESGELFF. The CDR3 nucleotides are TGTGCCAGTAGTACCCCGGGGGAGTCCGGGGAGCTGTTTTTT.

This chain joins TRBV28 and TRBJ1-4; D call uncertain. Trimming pared 5 bases from V and 4 bases from J, leaving 11 bases between. Germline values: CDR1 MDHEN, CDR2 SYDVKM. The CDR3 spans 14 residues. CDR3 loop: CASSLSGYNEKLFF. The CDR3 nucleotides are TGTGCCAGCAGTCTTTCAGGATATAATGAAAAACTGTTTTTT.

This chain uses TRBV30 with TRBJ1-2; the D is unclear. CDR3 length equals 8 residues. CDR1 and CDR2 from the germline V gene are GTSNPN and SVGIG (reference sequence). Trimming left V 7 bases short and J 6 bases short, with 3 bases between. As DNA, the CDR3 is TGTGCCTTGAATGGCTACACCTTC. Its translation is CALNGYTF.

V usage is TRBV9 and J usage is TRBJ2-7; D might be TRBD1 (6 bases). The germline V and J ends were trimmed by 4 bases and 5 bases, with 16 bases remaining between them. Germline V gene data show CDR1 as SGDLS and CDR2 as YYNGEE. The CDR3 length is 14 residues. CDR3 sequence (DNA): TGTGCCAGCAGCCCCACCGGGACAATGAACGAGCAGTACTTC. This sequence encodes CASSPTGTMNEQYF.